This TCR beta chain was sequenced during a study of CD8 T cells in Susac syndrome. RNA totalling about 0.45 to 1 ug underwent reverse transcription with random hexamers. From the immunoSEQ multiplex PCR reads, TCRdb called clonotypes with MiXCR, one entry per CDR3 protein. Here the sample spans some 120,000 distinct CDR3 sequences, around 95% being singletons. The trim removed 6 bases at V and 0 bases at J, leaving 3 bases unmatched. CDR3 length: 14 amino acids. Per germline, CDR1 DFQATT and CDR2 SNEGSKA (reference sequence). Negative isolation yielded CD8+ and CD4+ T cells; FACS enriched TEMRA cells.

Input material: CD4+ T cells from PBMCs. The genes are TRBV20-1 and TRBJ2-1; 9 bases map to TRBD2. The clonotype comes from a human donor in good health. The CDR3 nucleotides read TGCAGTGCCAGTAGCGGGAGCTCCTACAATGAGCAGTTCTTC. This sequence encodes CSASSGSSYNEQFF.